The 6 T cell receptor beta chains below all came from one sample that was sequenced in a study of blood T cell repertoires in COVID-19 (dated by TCRdb to the early 2020s). Library generation was performed with the immunoSEQ multiplex PCR assay. TCRdb provides this immuneACCESS table in a form limited to in-frame rearrangements. Some clones are lacking; in checked studies, under half of them reflect an unresolved V gene, and why the rest are absent is not known. The sample records approximately 260,000 clones, around 89% of which are singletons. The ten most abundant clones make up 3% to 4% of the sample. Specimen: peripheral blood. The receptors stem from a woman aged 40 to 55 with acute or convalescent COVID-19.

The chain carries TRBV11-2 and TRBJ1-1; possible D gene TRBD1, 5 bases. CDR1 SGHAT and CDR2 FQNNGV come from the germline V gene. CDR3 length: 14 residues. Trimming took 4 bases from V and 0 from J, leaving 9 bases between them. The CDR3: CASSWGGVNTEAFF. CDR3 nucleotide sequence: TGTGCCAGCAGCTGGGGGGGGGTGAACACTGAAGCTTTCTTT.

The chain employs TRBV3-1 (or the pseudogene TRBV3-2) and TRBJ1-2, with D uncertain. The CDR3 consists of 14 residues. V dropped 1 base and J dropped 4 bases, with 10 bases sitting between them. Looked up from germline, CDR1 is LGHDT and CDR2 is YNNKEL (reference sequence). The CDR3: CASSQGVETYGYTF. CDR3 DNA: TGTGCCAGCAGCCAAGGCGTGGAGACCTATGGCTACACCTTC.

The V and J genes are TRBV19 and TRBJ1-6; D possibly corresponds to TRBD1 (5 bases). Looked up from germline, CDR1 is LNHDA and CDR2 is SQIVND (reference sequence). The germline V and J ends were trimmed by 3 bases and 8 bases, with 11 bases remaining between them. The CDR3 loop spans 14 amino acids. DNA of the CDR3: TGTGCCAGTAGTATTGAATGGGGGGATTCACCCCTCCACTTT. Amino acids: CASSIEWGDSPLHF.

The V call is TRBV9, the J call TRBJ2-6; tentatively, D is TRBD2 (5 bases). Deletions cut 0 bases from V and 1 base from J, with 5 bases between. The CDR3 sequence is 15 residues long. CDR1 and CDR2 (germline): SGDLS, YYNGEE. CDR3 sequence: CASSVVASGANVLTF. The CDR3 region has the DNA TGTGCCAGCAGCGTAGTAGCGTCTGGGGCCAACGTCCTGACTTTC. The full variable domain, with the rest looked up from reference TRBV9 and TRBJ2-6, is DSGVTQTPKHLITATGQRVTLRCSPRSGDLSVYWYQQSLDQGLQFLIQYYNGEERAKGNILERFSAQQFPDLHSELNLSSLELGDSALYFCASSVVASGANVLTFGAGSRLTVL.

V is TRBV6-1 and J is TRBJ1-1; D gene uncertain. Trimming left V 1 base short and J 4 bases short, with 10 bases between. CDR1 is MNHNS and CDR2 is SASEGT in the germline V gene. The CDR3 spans 14 residues. This CDR3 is CASSEDGRVTEAFF. CDR3 bases: TGTGCCAGCAGTGAAGATGGGCGGGTCACTGAAGCTTTCTTT.

This chain connects TRBV30 to TRBJ2-1; TRBD2 agrees at 9 bases. Losses at the gene ends were 3 bases for V and 8 bases for J; bases not matched to a gene: 8. Germline CDR1 reads GTSNPN; CDR2 reads SVGIG (reference sequence). The CDR3 runs to 14 residues. CDR3 in amino acids: CAWSLLAGYDEQFF. In DNA, the CDR3 is TGTGCCTGGAGCCTGCTAGCGGGGTACGATGAGCAGTTCTTC.